Listed below are T cell receptor beta chains from one sample, sequenced in a study of blood T cell repertoires in COVID-19. Only in-frame clones appear in the TCRdb table, and some are missing; sequencing was by immunoSEQ multiplex PCR. The sample has around 76,000 clones, approximately 85% seen once; the top ten hold roughly 4.6%. Sequencing used peripheral blood. All receptors derive from a man aged 80 or over with acute or convalescent COVID-19. Both conserved end residues are part of each CDR3. D genes are given only for firm matches. Clone size is stated in some rows and not others, as once, few, many or a class when expanded.

j_gene: TRBJ1-1; v_gene: TRBV5-1; d_gene: -; abundance: -; CDR3nt: TGCGCCAGCAGAACGGAGTTGAACACTGAAGCTTTCTTT; CDR3aa: CASRTELNTEAFF
j_gene: TRBJ2-3; v_gene: TRBV4-3; d_gene: TRBD2; abundance: -; CDR3nt: TGCGCCAGCAGCCAAGGGACTAGCGGGGGTGATACGCAGTATTTT; CDR3aa: CASSQGTSGGDTQYF
j_gene: TRBJ2-6; v_gene: TRBV5-1; d_gene: TRBD1; abundance: few; CDR3nt: TGCGCCAGCAGCGCCGCCTGGACAGGGAGCAACTCTGGGGCCAACGTCCTGACTTTC; CDR3aa: CASSAAWTGSNSGANVLTF
j_gene: TRBJ2-1; v_gene: TRBV28; d_gene: TRBD2; abundance: few; CDR3nt: TGTGCCAGCAGTGCAACTTCCGGGACTAGCGATGAGCAGTTCTTC; CDR3aa: CASSATSGTSDEQFF
j_gene: TRBJ1-1; v_gene: TRBV19; d_gene: -; abundance: -; CDR3nt: TGTGCCAGTAGCTTCCTAATAGGGAGCGTCACTGAAGCTTTCTTT; CDR3aa: CASSFLIGSVTEAFF
j_gene: TRBJ2-3; v_gene: TRBV4-1; d_gene: -; abundance: -; CDR3nt: TGCGCCAGCAGCCAATTCGGGGGAAGCACAGATACGCAGTATTTT; CDR3aa: CASSQFGGSTDTQYF
j_gene: TRBJ2-2; v_gene: TRBV9; d_gene: -; abundance: -; CDR3nt: TGTGCCAGCAGCAATATGCCGGACGGGAGCGACACCGGGGAGCTGTTTTTT; CDR3aa: CASSNMPDGSDTGELFF
j_gene: TRBJ2-3; v_gene: TRBV6-2/TRBV6-3; d_gene: -; abundance: -; CDR3nt: TGTGCCAGCAGTTTCACTACAGATACGCAGTATTTT; CDR3aa: CASSFTTDTQYF
j_gene: TRBJ1-2; v_gene: TRBV27; d_gene: -; abundance: -; CDR3nt: TGTGCCAGCAGTTTTACAGGCTTCCGAGGTGGCTACACCTTC; CDR3aa: CASSFTGFRGGYTF
j_gene: TRBJ2-4; v_gene: TRBV27; d_gene: -; abundance: few; CDR3nt: TGTGCCAGCAGTTTATCTTCCGGGAGCGAAAACATTCAGTACTTC; CDR3aa: CASSLSSGSENIQYF
j_gene: TRBJ1-1; v_gene: TRBV12-3/TRBV12-4; d_gene: -; abundance: -; CDR3nt: TGTGCCAGCAGAGAGCCCGGGAACACTGAAGCTTTCTTT; CDR3aa: CASREPGNTEAFF
j_gene: TRBJ2-4; v_gene: TRBV28; d_gene: TRBD2; abundance: -; CDR3nt: TGTGCCAGCAGTCTAGCGGGAGCCAAAAACATTCAGTACTTC; CDR3aa: CASSLAGAKNIQYF
j_gene: TRBJ2-2; v_gene: TRBV7-2; d_gene: TRBD2; abundance: -; CDR3nt: TGTGCCAGCAGCTTACAGCGGGGGGGCAAGGGCACCGGGGAGCTGTTTTTT; CDR3aa: CASSLQRGGKGTGELFF
j_gene: TRBJ2-1; v_gene: TRBV9; d_gene: -; abundance: -; CDR3nt: TGTGCCAGCAGCGATACAGGGAGCTCCTACAATGAGCAGTTCTTC; CDR3aa: CASSDTGSSYNEQFF
j_gene: TRBJ1-1; v_gene: TRBV3-1/TRBV3-2; d_gene: -; abundance: many; CDR3nt: TGTGCCAGCAGCCAGCCTCCGGAGACTGAAGCTTTCTTT; CDR3aa: CASSQPPETEAFF
j_gene: TRBJ2-1; v_gene: TRBV5-1; d_gene: TRBD2; abundance: -; CDR3nt: TGCGCCAGCGAAGGAGCGGGGGGGACCTACAATGAGCAGTTCTTC; CDR3aa: CASEGAGGTYNEQFF
j_gene: TRBJ2-1; v_gene: TRBV20-1; d_gene: TRBD2; abundance: -; CDR3nt: TGCAGTGCTAGTTCGCCGACTAGCGGCTCCTACAATGAGCAGTTCTTC; CDR3aa: CSASSPTSGSYNEQFF
j_gene: TRBJ2-1; v_gene: TRBV9; d_gene: TRBD1; abundance: once; CDR3nt: TGTGCCAGCAGCGTAGGGGCAGGGGGCATGGACAATGAGCAGTTCTTC; CDR3aa: CASSVGAGGMDNEQFF
j_gene: TRBJ1-3; v_gene: TRBV7-9; d_gene: -; abundance: -; CDR3nt: TGTGCCAGCACCCGAAGGCGGGAAGAAGGCTCTGGAAACACCATATATTTT; CDR3aa: CASTRRREEGSGNTIYF
j_gene: TRBJ1-6; v_gene: TRBV5-1; d_gene: -; abundance: few; CDR3nt: TGCGCCAGCAGCTTGGGAGGGTATGATAATTCACCCCTCCACTTT; CDR3aa: CASSLGGYDNSPLHF
j_gene: TRBJ2-3; v_gene: TRBV5-1; d_gene: TRBD1; abundance: -; CDR3nt: TGCGCCAGCAGCCGACAGGGGTCGGCCCTACTTAGCACAGATACGCAGTATTTT; CDR3aa: CASSRQGSALLSTDTQYF
j_gene: TRBJ2-1; v_gene: TRBV5-1; d_gene: -; abundance: once; CDR3nt: TGCGCCAGCAGCTATGATGCGGGGCTTTACAATGAGCAGTTCTTC; CDR3aa: CASSYDAGLYNEQFF
j_gene: TRBJ2-7; v_gene: TRBV28; d_gene: -; abundance: -; CDR3nt: TGTGCCAGCAGTTCCCCGAGGCGCAGTAATTCCTACGAGCAGTACTTC; CDR3aa: CASSSPRRSNSYEQYF
j_gene: TRBJ2-5; v_gene: TRBV7-2; d_gene: TRBD2; abundance: -; CDR3nt: TGTGCCAGCAGCAGGCGGACTAGCGGCCAAGAGACCCAGTACTTC; CDR3aa: CASSRRTSGQETQYF
j_gene: TRBJ1-1; v_gene: TRBV29-1; d_gene: TRBD1; abundance: -; CDR3nt: TGCAGCGTTCCGACAGGGACGAACACTGAAGCTTTCTTT; CDR3aa: CSVPTGTNTEAFF
j_gene: TRBJ1-3; v_gene: TRBV7-8; d_gene: TRBD1; abundance: -; CDR3nt: TGTGCCAGCAGCAACCGACAGGGGGCGTCTGGAAACACCATATATTTT; CDR3aa: CASSNRQGASGNTIYF
j_gene: TRBJ1-1; v_gene: TRBV10-2; d_gene: -; abundance: -; CDR3nt: TGCGCCAGCAGTGAGTCCATAGAGGGATACATGAACACTGAAGCTTTCTTT; CDR3aa: CASSESIEGYMNTEAFF
j_gene: TRBJ2-2; v_gene: TRBV5-1; d_gene: TRBD1; abundance: -; CDR3nt: TGCGCCAGCAGCTTGGACGGGACAGGGGACACCGGGGAGCTGTTTTTT; CDR3aa: CASSLDGTGDTGELFF
j_gene: TRBJ2-2; v_gene: TRBV5-1; d_gene: TRBD2; abundance: -; CDR3nt: TGCGCCAGCAGCTTGGGGCTAGCGGGAGCGGGCGGGGAGCTGTTTTTT; CDR3aa: CASSLGLAGAGGELFF
j_gene: TRBJ1-4; v_gene: TRBV19; d_gene: -; abundance: -; CDR3nt: TGTGCCAGTAGTATTGGCAGGGGTCTCAATGAAAAACTGTTTTTT; CDR3aa: CASSIGRGLNEKLFF